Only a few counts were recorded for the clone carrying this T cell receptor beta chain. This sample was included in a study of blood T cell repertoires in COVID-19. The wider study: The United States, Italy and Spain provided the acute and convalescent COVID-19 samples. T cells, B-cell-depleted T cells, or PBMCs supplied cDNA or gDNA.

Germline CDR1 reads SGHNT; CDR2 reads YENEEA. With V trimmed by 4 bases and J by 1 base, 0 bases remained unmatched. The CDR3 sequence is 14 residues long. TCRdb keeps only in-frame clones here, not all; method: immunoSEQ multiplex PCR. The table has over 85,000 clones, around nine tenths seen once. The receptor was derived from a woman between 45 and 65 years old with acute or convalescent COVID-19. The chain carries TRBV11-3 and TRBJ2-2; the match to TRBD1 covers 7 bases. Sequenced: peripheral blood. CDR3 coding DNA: TGTGCCAGCAGCTACAGGGGGAACACCGGGGAGCTGTTTTTT. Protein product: CASSYRGNTGELFF.